Detailed here is one T cell receptor (beta chain). The source of the sample is a study of T cell changes during pregnancy in multiple sclerosis. The protocol was immunoSEQ multiplex PCR, while the TCRdb copy is restricted to in-frame clones and leaves out a portion. The sample shows about 73,000 clones, almost 90% of them seen only once. The receptor comes from a female donor in good health, enrolled as a control in a pregnancy study. Source: peripheral blood, taken after pregnancy.

CDR3 loop: CAWVRDRGFQLETQYF. CDR3 nucleotides: TGTGCCTGGGTCCGGGACAGGGGATTTCAGTTGGAGACCCAGTACTTC. The genes are TRBV30 and TRBJ2-5; 10 nucleotides match TRBD1. The CDR3 extends over 16 amino acids. V lost 5 bases, J lost 5 bases, and 14 bases stayed unmatched. Germline V gene data show CDR1 as GTSNPN and CDR2 as SVGIG (reference sequence). Variable domain in full (rest from reference TRBV30 and TRBJ2-5): SQTIHQWPATLVQPVGSPLSLECTVEGTSNPNLYWYRQAAGRGLQLLFYSVGIGQISSEVPQNLSASRPQDRQFILSSKKLLLSDSGFYLCAWVRDRGFQLETQYFGPGTRLLVL.